This T cell receptor beta chain is from a study of response to subunit inactivated influenza vaccine. One entry per CDR3 protein results from TCRdb running MiXCR on the RT-PCR reads. Counted here are hundreds of thousands of distinct CDR3 sequences, about 7.6% occurring once; the ten biggest clones make up 10% to 15%. This CDR3 is built from 15 residues. V lost 3 bases, J lost 3 bases, and 15 bases lay in between. The germline gives CDR1 SGHTA, CDR2 FQGNSA. The study, taken as a whole, reports: The authors suggested that every seasonal influenza vaccination recruits few new T cells.

This clonotype came up a few times. Its antigen remains unidentified. This clonotype was sampled from a man between 50 and 75 years old who received an inactivated influenza vaccine. The sequences come from PBMCs from blood, collected around 25 months after vaccination. This chain uses TRBV7-2 with TRBJ2-7, with D possibly TRBD1 on 5 matching bases. CDR3 loop: CASSFGAQEYYEQYF. The CDR3 DNA is TGTGCCAGCAGCTTTGGGGCTCAGGAATACTACGAGCAGTACTTC. The whole variable domain, remainder taken from reference TRBV7-2 and TRBJ2-7, is GAGVSQSPSNKVTEKGKDVELRCDPISGHTALYWYRQSLGQGLEFLIYFQGNSAPDKSGLPSDRFSAERTGGSVSTLTIQRTQQEDSAVYLCASSFGAQEYYEQYFGPGTRLTVT.